Below, 21 T cell receptor beta chains from the same sample are listed, as sequenced in a study of metastatic and nonmetastatic thyroid tumors. With MiXCR, TCRdb reprocessed the PCR reads. In the table there are roughly 81,000 clones, less than 10% of which are singletons. Each patient went into thyroid surgery without having received any treatment. Sequenced sample: blood. All receptors come from a female donor with papillary thyroid cancer or a benign thyroid nodule (not recorded which). Some clones in this sample may be carry-over from other donors' samples.

Many counts were recorded for this clone. V usage is TRBV30 and J usage is TRBJ2-7; 7 bases agree with TRBD1. V shed 3 bases, J shed 0 bases, and the junction held 2 bases outside the gene matches. This CDR3 spans 13 amino acids. Germline V lookup: CDR1 GTSNPN, CDR2 SVGIG (reference sequence). CDR3 amino acids: CAWSQGVSYEQYF. The CDR3 bases are TGTGCCTGGAGCCAGGGGGTCTCCTACGAGCAGTACTTC.

This clone was observed a handful of times. The rearrangement joins TRBV19 to TRBJ2-7, with 13 bases identical to TRBD2. V shed 3 bases, J shed 6 bases, and the junction held 5 bases outside the gene matches. CDR3 length: 15 residues. Germline lookup yields CDR1 LNHDA and CDR2 SQIVND (reference sequence). The DNA of the CDR3 is TGTGCCAGTAGTATGATACTAGCGGGAGGGGTCGAGCAGTACTTC. It specifies CASSMILAGGVEQYF.

Ten or more counts support this clone. This chain links TRBV19 with TRBJ2-5; D is perhaps TRBD1 (5 bases). Between the trimmed V and J ends, which lost 6 bases and 6 bases, there was a span of 11 bases. CDR1 is LNHDA, CDR2 SQIVND, per germline (reference sequence). The CDR3 is made up of 12 amino acids. The CDR3 DNA reads as TGTGCCAGTAGGGGGCAGGGCCAGACCCAGTACTTC. Protein sequence: CASRGQGQTQYF.

This clone was counted at least ten times. The rearrangement uses TRBV2 and TRBJ2-3, with 9 bases matching TRBD2. The CDR3 has 16 residues. CDR1 SNHLY and CDR2 FYNNEI come from the germline V gene. V was clipped by 7 bases and J by 1 base; unmatched bases: 9. CDR3 amino acids: CASILVAGVGTDTQYF. CDR3 DNA sequence: TGTGCCAGCATATTAGTAGCGGGGGTCGGCACAGATACGCAGTATTTT.

This clone was counted many times. This chain connects TRBV5-1 to TRBJ2-7, with 7 positions matching TRBD1. The CDR3 has 16 amino acids. The germline V gene has CDR1 SGHRS and CDR2 YFSETQ. Trimming took 2 bases from V and 2 from J; bases not matched to a gene: 10. The CDR3 bases are TGCGCCAGCAGCTTTGCCTTAGGGACAGCGACCTACGAGCAGTACTTC. This codes for CASSFALGTATYEQYF.

This clone was detected many times. The chain couples TRBV15 to TRBJ2-3; D possibly matches TRBD1 or TRBD2 (5 bases each). Germline lookup yields CDR1 LNHNV and CDR2 YYDKDF (reference sequence). V gave up 3 bases and J gave up 0 bases, with 7 bases separating them. CDR3 length: 14 amino acids. The CDR3 protein is CATSRGDSTDTQYF. The CDR3, as DNA: TGTGCCACCAGCAGGGGGGACAGCACAGATACGCAGTATTTT.

This clone appeared many times. The chain has TRBV27 and TRBJ2-3; D is unresolved. The J call may be mistaken, given a closer DNA end match to TRBJ1-5. This CDR3 is 15 amino acids long. CDR1 is MNHEY and CDR2 is SMNVEV in the germline V gene (reference sequence). The CDR3 loop is CASSLSAAHTDTQHF. CDR3 nucleotide sequence: TGTGCCAGCAGTTTATCGGCGGCCCACACAGATACGCAGCATTTT.

This clone was counted at least ten times. The chain joins TRBV10-1 to TRBJ1-1; no reliable D call. The CDR3 has 13 amino acids. V lost 3 bases, J lost 1 base, and 6 bases lay in between. Germline-derived CDR1 and CDR2 are WNHNN and SYGVQD (reference sequence). The CDR3 region has the DNA TGCGCCAGCAGTGATCGGCAGAACACTGAAGCTTTCTTT. This translates into CASSDRQNTEAFF.

A few counts support this clone. The rearrangement links TRBV6-2 or TRBV6-3 to TRBJ1-5; 7 positions agree with TRBD1. The CDR3 loop spans 16 amino acids. In germline, CDR1 is MNHEY, CDR2 SVGEGT. After removal of 0 bases from V and 2 bases from J, the junction contained 4 bases not matched to a gene. The CDR3 DNA sequence: TGTGCCAGCAGTTACTCGTTAGGGGGCGGCAATCAGCCCCAGCATTTT. Residues: CASSYSLGGGNQPQHF.

At least ten counts were recorded for this clone. The rearrangement joins TRBV15 to TRBJ2-5; D is perhaps TRBD2 (5 bases). The V and J ends lost 1 base and 4 bases respectively, with 10 bases between them. Germline V CDR1 and CDR2: LNHNV, YYDKDF (reference sequence). The CDR3 length is 14 residues. In nucleotides, the CDR3 is TGTGCCACCAGCAGAGCGGGGAATCTAGAGACCCAGTACTTC. Protein sequence: CATSRAGNLETQYF.

This clone was seen ten or more times. The rearrangement joins TRBV18 to TRBJ1-4, with unresolved D. The CDR3 is made up of 13 amino acids. Trimming removed 1 base at V and 14 bases at J, with 14 bases between. Germline CDR1 reads KGHSH; CDR2 reads LQKENI. The CDR3 loop reads CASSPRGQFGLFF. DNA of the CDR3: TGTGCCAGCTCACCACGAGGGCAGTTCGGCCTGTTTTTT.

This clone was seen ten or more times. The rearrangement joins TRBV18 to TRBJ2-2; no clear D. V was pared by 0 bases and J by 5 bases, with 10 bases between. This CDR3 spans 15 amino acids. In germline, CDR1 is KGHSH, CDR2 LQKENI. CDR3 protein: CASSPPTIQTGELFF. The DNA of the CDR3 is TGTGCCAGCTCACCACCTACTATACAGACCGGGGAGCTGTTTTTT.

This clone was counted ten times or more. The gene calls are TRBV4-1 and TRBJ1-2; no clear D. V gave up 2 bases and J gave up 2 bases, with 15 bases separating them. Germline loops: CDR1 MGHRA, CDR2 YSYEKL. This CDR3 region has 16 residues. As DNA, the CDR3 is TGCGCCAGCAGCCAATTCCTCCCACAGAAAAACTATGGCTACACCTTC. Translated, it gives CASSQFLPQKNYGYTF.

There are many counts of this clone. This chain joins TRBV2 and TRBJ1-1; D not certain. From germline, CDR1 is SNHLY and CDR2 FYNNEI. The CDR3 is made up of 13 amino acids. V shed 3 bases and J shed 0 bases, with 5 bases lying between them. The CDR3 bases are TGTGCCAGCAGTGATAACGTGAACACTGAAGCTTTCTTT. The encoded protein is CASSDNVNTEAFF.

This clone was seen at least ten times. J is TRBJ1-1 and V is TRBV28; D not resolved. The CDR3 extends over 12 amino acids. Germline values: CDR1 MDHEN, CDR2 SYDVKM. V shed 4 bases and J shed 1 base, with 4 bases lying between them. The chain's CDR3 is CASSYQNTEAFF. DNA of the CDR3: TGTGCCAGCAGTTATCAGAACACTGAAGCTTTCTTT.

In this sample, this clone turned up many times. V is TRBV12-3 or TRBV12-4 and J is TRBJ2-3, with D possibly being TRBD2 (7 bases). Trimming cost V 6 bases and J 0 bases, with 16 bases left between them. This CDR3 comprises 16 residues. CDR3: CASRTRGAASTDTQYF. The CDR3 DNA reads as TGTGCCAGCAGGACACGGGGGGCAGCTAGCACAGATACGCAGTATTTT.

This clone was picked up many times. The rearrangement uses TRBV6-4 and TRBJ1-5; TRBD1 agrees at 7 bases. This CDR3 region has 18 residues. Germline trimming cut 3 bases from V and 0 bases from J; bases unmatched to any gene: 11. Germline loops: CDR1 MRHNA, CDR2 SNTAGT. CDR3 amino acids: CASSEPGGRVYSNQPQHF. As DNA, the CDR3 is TGTGCCAGCAGTGAACCAGGGGGAAGAGTTTATAGCAATCAGCCCCAGCATTTT.

This clone has a count of ten or more. The chain recombines TRBV24-1 with TRBJ2-1, with D possibly being TRBD2 (5 bases). From germline, CDR1 is KGHDR and CDR2 SFDVKD. The V gene lost 4 bases and the J gene lost 6 bases, with 9 bases spanning the gap. The CDR3 is 13 amino acids. The CDR3 nucleotides read TGTGCCACCAGTGACACTAGATCCAATGAGCAGTTCTTC. It is translated as CATSDTRSNEQFF.

There are many counts of this clone. The chain couples TRBV27 to TRBJ2-2; TRBD1 is a possible D gene (6 bases). This CDR3 spans 16 amino acids. The V end lost 7 bases, the J end lost 7 bases, and 22 bases lay between the germline ends. The V gene's germline CDR1 is MNHEY and CDR2 SMNVEV (reference sequence). The CDR3 nucleotides are TGTGCCAGCACGAACCTTCCGGCCAGGGGCATCGGGGAGCTGTTTTTT. It is translated as CASTNLPARGIGELFF.

This clone was counted many times. The genes are TRBV6-1 and TRBJ2-1; TRBD2 matches 8 bases. Looked up from germline, CDR1 is MNHNS and CDR2 is SASEGT. This CDR3 has 14 residues. The trim removed 6 bases at V and 7 bases at J, leaving 8 bases unmatched. The CDR3 DNA sequence: TGTGCCAGCAGGCCGGGGGGGATTAAGAATGAGCAGTTCTTC. Translated: CASRPGGIKNEQFF.

A few counts support this clone. The chain has TRBV12-3 or TRBV12-4 and TRBJ2-1; TRBD2 matches at 10 bases. V shed 5 bases and J 9 bases; nucleotides not matched to a gene: 7. CDR3 length: 14 amino acids. DNA of the CDR3: TGTGCCAGCAGTGCTAGCGGGGGCCGGGTTGAGCAGTTCTTC. Translation gives CASSASGGRVEQFF.